The next 24 T cell receptor beta chains were all read from a single sample in a study of blood T cells in healthy people across ages. For the second PCR, which ran for roughly 7 to 11 cycles, a sample-barcoded 5' primer and a J-beta primer mix were used. TCRdb reanalysed the 5' RACE reads using MiXCR and keeps one entry per CDR3 protein. The profile covers roughly 1,000,000 distinct CDR3 sequences, with roughly 24% appearing a single time and around 0.75% taken by the ten largest. These data were likewise used in another study, on T cells of mothers and their children.

Material for sequencing was blood. The origin of the receptors is a girl aged 2-10 years in good health.

This clonotype has a handful of counts. The rearrangement links TRBV21-1 to TRBJ2-1; the table gives TRBD2 as D, unverified against the DNA. TRBV21-1 is reported as a pseudogene. This CDR3 has 14 residues. Here the CDR3 DNA reads TGTGCCAGCGGCGGGACTAGCTCCTACAATGAGCAGTTCTTC. This gives the protein CASGGTSSYNEQFF.

The chain has TRBV7-2 and TRBJ1-2; 10 bases match TRBD1. The CDR3 is 15 residues long. CDR1 and CDR2 (germline): SGHTA, FQGNSA. J lost 4 bases, V lost 5 bases, and 7 bases had no gene match. CDR3 DNA: TGTGCCAGCAGCCTCCGACAGGGGGCGGTCTATGGCTACACCTTC. This gives the protein CASSLRQGAVYGYTF.

This chain links TRBV20-1 with TRBJ1-1; D possibly corresponds to TRBD1 (5 bases). This CDR3 has 13 residues. V was clipped by 5 bases and J by 4 bases, with 14 bases between them. The V gene's germline CDR1 is DFQATT and CDR2 SNEGSKA (reference sequence). The CDR3 sequence: CSAPGQSGTEAFF. The CDR3, as DNA: TGCAGTGCTCCAGGGCAAAGTGGCACTGAAGCTTTCTTT.

The chain recombines TRBV14 with TRBJ2-7; D not resolved. Between the trimmed V and J ends, which lost 0 bases and 2 bases, there was a span of 11 bases. CDR3 size: 15 residues. Germline loops: CDR1 SGHDN, CDR2 FVKESK. CDR3 bases: TGTGCCAGCAGCCAAGACGGCCTGAACACCTACGAGCAGTACTTC. Amino acid sequence: CASSQDGLNTYEQYF.

The chain uses TRBV10-3 and TRBJ2-6; D possibly corresponds to TRBD1 (5 bases). The CDR3 has 15 residues. Trimming removed 6 bases at V and 4 bases at J, with 13 bases between. Germline values: CDR1 ENHRY, CDR2 SYGVKD. The CDR3 region has the DNA TGTGCCATCAGCTCCAGGGATGCCGGGGCCAACGTCCTGACTTTC. Translating gives CAISSRDAGANVLTF.

This clonotype has a handful of counts. The J gene is TRBJ2-7, the V gene TRBV6-6, with TRBD2 matching 11 bases. The V gene's germline CDR1 is MNHNY and CDR2 SVGAGI (reference sequence). V lost 6 bases to trimming and J lost 2 bases; unmatched junction nucleotides: 6. This CDR3 has 15 residues. The CDR3: CASRKGTSGPYEQYV. Written as DNA, the CDR3 is TGTGCCAGCAGGAAGGGGACTAGCGGCCCCTACGAGCAGTACGTC.

This clonotype was seen a handful of times. The chain recombines TRBV11-1 with TRBJ2-4, with 9 bases identical to TRBD2. This CDR3 region has 15 residues. V lost 5 bases to trimming and J lost 3 bases; unmatched junction nucleotides: 5. CDR1 SGHAT and CDR2 FQDESV come from the germline V gene (reference sequence). The CDR3 DNA sequence: TGTGCCAGCAGCCAGGGACTAGCTTACAAAAACATTCAGTACTTC. It codes for CASSQGLAYKNIQYF. The complete variable domain, with remaining parts taken from reference TRBV11-1 and TRBJ2-4, reads EAEVAQSPRYKITEKSQAVAFWCDPISGHATLYWYRQILGQGPELLVQFQDESVVDDSQLPKDRFSAERLKGVDSTLKIQPAELGDSAMYLCASSQGLAYKNIQYFGAGTRLSVL.

A few counts support this clonotype. The rearrangement links TRBV10-3 to TRBJ2-3, with D hard to call. Germline CDR1 and CDR2: ENHRY and SYGVKD. CDR3 length: 15 residues. Between the trimmed V and J ends, which lost 3 bases and 3 bases, there was a span of 13 bases. The CDR3 sequence is CAISDSRSRTDTQYF. CDR3 DNA: TGTGCCATCAGTGATTCGAGGTCTCGGACAGATACGCAGTATTTT.

This rearrangement joins TRBV28 to TRBJ2-7; possible D gene TRBD2, 6 bases. V gave up 5 bases and J gave up 7 bases, with 21 bases separating them. The CDR3 length is 15 residues. From germline, CDR1 is MDHEN and CDR2 SYDVKM. The CDR3 coding sequence is TGTGCCAGCAGTCTGACCGGGACTGGGGGTTTGGAGCAGTACTTC. This translates into CASSLTGTGGLEQYF.

The chain joins TRBV5-1 to TRBJ1-1, with D possibly being TRBD1 (5 bases). V was pared by 0 bases and J by 1 base, with 10 bases between. There are 15 residues in the CDR3. Germline values: CDR1 SGHRS, CDR2 YFSETQ. DNA for the CDR3: TGCGCCAGCAGCTTGGTCGGGGGACCGAACACTGAAGCTTTCTTT. Its translation: CASSLVGGPNTEAFF.

The chain couples TRBV6-6 to TRBJ2-3, with 9 positions matching TRBD2. The CDR3 runs to 15 residues. V lost 6 bases, J lost 1 base, and 5 bases stayed unmatched. Germline CDR1 MNHNY, CDR2 SVGAGI (reference sequence). As DNA, the CDR3 is TGTGCCAGCAGGCCGATAGCGGGGGGCACAGATACGCAGTATTTT. Translation: CASRPIAGGTDTQYF.

The CDR3 DNA reads as TGTGCCAGCGGTTACGATACGCAGTATTTT. It is translated as CASGYDTQYF. The genes are TRBV5-6 and TRBJ2-3; D is unresolved. CDR1 is SGHDT, CDR2 YYEEEE, per germline. Trimming removed 7 bases at V and 6 bases at J, with 6 bases between. The CDR3 length is 10 residues.

This clonotype was observed a handful of times. For the CDR3, the DNA is TGTGCCAGCAGTTTACATGACTTCTACGAGCAGTACTTC. Its translation: CASSLHDFYEQYF. This chain connects TRBV5-8 to TRBJ2-7; D gene unclear. Germline values: CDR1 SGHTS, CDR2 YDEGEE. The CDR3 totals 13 residues. V was pared by 5 bases and J by 3 bases, with 12 bases between.

The chain recombines TRBV29-1 with TRBJ1-2; TRBD1 matches at 8 bases. Germline lookup yields CDR1 SQVTM and CDR2 ANQGSEA. This CDR3 comprises 12 residues. V gave up 7 bases and J gave up 2 bases; unmatched junction bases: 3. The CDR3 loop is CSAPGGNYGYTF. The CDR3 DNA sequence: TGCAGCGCGCCAGGGGGCAACTATGGCTACACCTTC.

The table lists this clonotype with a few counts. V is TRBV4-1 and J is TRBJ2-1, with no clear D. V gave up 0 bases and J gave up 5 bases, with 5 bases separating them. Germline assignment: CDR1 MGHRA and CDR2 YSYEKL. The CDR3 runs to 13 residues. As DNA, the CDR3 is TGCGCCAGCAGCCAAGAATTGGACAATGAGCAGTTCTTC. This encodes CASSQELDNEQFF.

The chain combines TRBV7-9 with TRBJ1-1, with 9 bases fitting TRBD1. With V trimmed by 0 bases and J by 0 bases, 5 bases remained unmatched. Germline-derived CDR1 and CDR2 are SEHNR and FQNEAQ (reference sequence). The length of the CDR3 is 17 residues. The CDR3 sequence: CASSLAQGAPMNTEAFF. The CDR3 DNA reads as TGTGCCAGCAGCTTAGCACAGGGGGCCCCTATGAACACTGAAGCTTTCTTT.

This chain connects TRBV20-1 to TRBJ2-5, with 9 nucleotides matching TRBD2. The tail of the sequence fits TRBJ2-1 better, so the J call may be wrong. Germline CDR1 and CDR2: DFQATT and SNEGSKA (reference sequence). CDR3 length: 17 amino acids. The DNA of the CDR3 is TGCAGTGCTAGTAGGCTAGCGGGGCGAAATATATGGGATGAGCAGTTCTTC. Protein: CSASRLAGRNIWDEQFF.

The rearrangement joins TRBV20-1 to TRBJ2-1; D uncertain. Trimming stripped 3 bases from V and 1 base from J, with 4 bases between. In germline, CDR1 is DFQATT, CDR2 SNEGSKA (reference sequence). CDR3 length: 12 amino acids. This CDR3 is CSASASYNEQFF. The DNA of the CDR3 is TGCAGTGCTAGTGCGTCCTACAATGAGCAGTTCTTC.

This chain uses TRBV13 with TRBJ2-1; D gene uncertain. Looked up from germline, CDR1 is PRHDT and CDR2 is FYEKMQ (reference sequence). CDR3 length equals 13 residues. Trimming removed 1 base from V and 5 bases from J, with 6 bases in between. CDR3 DNA sequence: TGTGCCAGCAGCTTAGTCCGGGACAATGAGCAGTTCTTC. As protein: CASSLVRDNEQFF. Variable domain in full (rest from reference TRBV13 and TRBJ2-1): AAGVIQSPRHLIKEKRETATLKCYPIPRHDTVYWYQQGPGQDPQFLISFYEKMQSDKGSIPDRFSAQQFSDYHSELNMSSLELGDSALYFCASSLVRDNEQFFGPGTRLTVL.

A few counts support this clonotype. The chain joins TRBV14 to TRBJ2-1, with 10 nucleotides matching TRBD1. The J call is uncertain, as TRBJ2-7 better fits the DNA end. The CDR3 spans 15 residues. Germline V gene lookup returns CDR1 SGHDN and CDR2 FVKESK. Written as DNA, the CDR3 is TGTGCCAGCAGCCTGGGACAGGGGAGGACCTACGAGCAGTACTTC. It translates to CASSLGQGRTYEQYF.

This clonotype was detected a few times. The chain carries TRBV9 and TRBJ2-5; TRBD2 is a possible D gene (5 bases). The DNA end is more similar to TRBJ2-1, so the J call may be wrong. CDR3 length: 12 residues. CDR1 and CDR2 from the germline V gene are SGDLS and YYNGEE. The CDR3 DNA is TGTGCCAGCAGGAGCGGTTACAATGAGCAGTTCTTC. This sequence encodes CASRSGYNEQFF.

This clonotype showed up just a few times. In DNA, the CDR3 is TGTGCCAGCAGCTTCGGGGGGCCGAATGAGCAGTTCTTC. Its protein product is CASSFGGPNEQFF. The chain joins TRBV11-1 to TRBJ2-1, with a weak D call TRBD2 (7 bases). The CDR3 loop spans 13 amino acids. The V end lost 3 bases, the J end lost 7 bases, and 10 bases lay between the germline ends. Germline CDR1 and CDR2: SGHAT and FQDESV (reference sequence). The full variable domain, rest sourced from reference TRBV11-1 and TRBJ2-1, is EAEVAQSPRYKITEKSQAVAFWCDPISGHATLYWYRQILGQGPELLVQFQDESVVDDSQLPKDRFSAERLKGVDSTLKIQPAELGDSAMYLCASSFGGPNEQFFGPGTRLTVL.

The chain combines TRBV3-1 with TRBJ2-3; TRBD2 matches at 8 bases. Trimming cost V 5 bases and J 2 bases; bases outside gene matches: 6. The germline V gene encodes CDR1 LGHDT and CDR2 YNNKEL (reference sequence). The CDR3 is 15 residues long. CDR3 residues: CASSIRLATTDTQYF. The CDR3 coding sequence is TGTGCCAGCAGCATACGACTAGCGACCACAGATACGCAGTATTTT.

In this sample, this clonotype turned up a few times. This chain joins TRBV15 and TRBJ2-2, with D uncertain. The CDR3 length is 12 residues. Trimming shortened V by 2 bases and J by 2 bases, and 0 bases separated the two germline ends. Germline CDR1 is LNHNV and CDR2 is YYDKDF (reference sequence). The CDR3 spells CATSRNTGELFF. CDR3 DNA: TGTGCCACCAGCAGAAACACCGGGGAGCTGTTTTTT.